This T cell receptor (beta chain) is from a study of cytomegalovirus exposure and HLA in healthy donors. Both 60 Vbeta primers and 13 Jbeta primers went into the PCR. Clones were read by immunoSEQ multiplex PCR, and TCRdb kept only the in-frame ones, dropping some. The table shows 120,000 or so clones, with about 80% occurring only once. Study-wide findings and caveats: Most subjects had HLA-A and HLA-B alleles reportedly predicted accurately by TCR beta sequences. Later analysis suggested links between common viral pathogens and several top significant clusters.

Concerning this clone: Its antigen is as yet unknown.

CDR1 and CDR2 (germline): MNHNY, SVGAGI (reference sequence). Trimming left V 5 bases short and J 7 bases short, with 5 bases between. The CDR3 covers 10 residues. V gene TRBV6-6 combines with J gene TRBJ1-1, with D unclear. The TCR comes from a man aged 18 to 29 in good health and CMV-seronegative. Sequenced material: PBMCs. The CDR3 loop reads CASSRCEAFF. The CDR3 nucleotides read TGTGCCAGCAGTCGGTGTGAAGCTTTCTTT.